These 31 T cell receptor beta chains came from one sample sequenced in a study of blood T cell repertoires in COVID-19. Profiling relied on immunoSEQ multiplex PCR, and the TCRdb table lists in-frame clones only, not all of them. The repertoire has about 220,000 clones, about 82% of them found once; the top ten carry 2% to 3%. The sequenced sample consisted of peripheral blood. These receptors came from a woman in her sixties or seventies with COVID-19, enrolled during active disease.

The gene calls are TRBV3-1 (or the pseudogene TRBV3-2) and TRBJ1-5, with D possibly TRBD1 on 6 matching bases. Germline V gene sequence: CDR1 LGHDT, CDR2 YNNKEL (reference sequence). CDR3 length: 14 residues. V was trimmed by 5 bases and J by 7 bases, leaving 15 bases between them. CDR3 bases: TGTGCCAGCAGCGAGGGACACTACAGGCAGCCCCAGCATTTT. Translating it yields CASSEGHYRQPQHF.

The chain employs TRBV6-5 and TRBJ1-2; 9 bases are a match to TRBD1. V shed 6 bases and J 5 bases; nucleotides not matched to a gene: 7. The CDR3 sequence is 14 residues long. The V gene's germline CDR1 is MNHEY and CDR2 SVGAGI. The CDR3 is CASRTTGGRYGYTF. CDR3 DNA sequence: TGTGCCAGCAGAACGACAGGGGGTCGATATGGCTACACCTTC.

The genes are TRBV3-1 (or the pseudogene TRBV3-2) and TRBJ2-5, with 10 bases matching TRBD2. V lost 2 bases to trimming and J lost 0 bases; unmatched junction nucleotides: 3. This CDR3 has 16 amino acids. CDR1 and CDR2 (germline): LGHDT, YNNKEL (reference sequence). The DNA for the CDR3 is TGTGCCAGCAGCCAACTACTAGCGGGATACCAAGAGACCCAGTACTTC. Amino acid sequence: CASSQLLAGYQETQYF.

The table lists this clone with a count of one. This chain connects TRBV10-3 to TRBJ1-6; TRBD1 is a possible D gene (5 bases). Germline values: CDR1 ENHRY, CDR2 SYGVKD. This CDR3 is built from 13 residues. The V gene lost 10 bases and the J gene lost 3 bases, with 10 bases spanning the gap. The CDR3 DNA reads as TGTGCCAGCCGGGACTACTATAATTCACCCCTCCACTTT. It translates to CASRDYYNSPLHF.

The chain couples TRBV10-1 to TRBJ1-5; the D gene is possibly TRBD1 (5 bases). The germline gives CDR1 WNHNN, CDR2 SYGVQD (reference sequence). CDR3 length: 15 residues. V was cut by 4 bases and J by 0 bases, with 10 bases left in between. The CDR3 loop reads CASSGSRVSNQPQHF. CDR3 bases: TGCGCCAGCAGTGGGTCCAGGGTTAGCAATCAGCCCCAGCATTTT.

This clone was recorded only once. This rearrangement joins TRBV7-2 to TRBJ1-2; no firm D call. Per germline, CDR1 SGHTA and CDR2 FQGNSA. Between the trimmed V and J ends, which lost 0 bases and 4 bases, there was a span of 12 bases. The CDR3 is 15 residues long. DNA of the CDR3: TGTGCCAGCAGCTTAGCGACCGGGGTTCCCTATGGCTACACCTTC. As protein: CASSLATGVPYGYTF.

This CDR3 is CASQRGAFNEKLFF. The CDR3 DNA sequence: TGTGCCAGCCAGCGGGGGGCCTTTAATGAAAAACTGTTTTTT. V is TRBV19 and J is TRBJ1-4; TRBD1 is a possible D gene (6 bases). The CDR3 sequence is 14 residues long. Deletions cut 9 bases from V and 4 bases from J, with 15 bases between. Germline V lookup: CDR1 LNHDA, CDR2 SQIVND (reference sequence).

The table lists this clone with a count of one. The chain is built from TRBV6-2 or TRBV6-3 and TRBJ2-2, with a possible D match to TRBD2 (5 bases). With 7 bases removed from V and 3 bases from J, the gap between germline ends came to 12 bases. This CDR3 is built from 14 residues. Germline V gene sequence: CDR1 MNHEY, CDR2 SVGEGT. This CDR3 is CASTPRADTGELFF. The DNA of the CDR3 is TGTGCCAGCACCCCGCGGGCAGACACCGGGGAGCTGTTTTTT.

The V gene is TRBV9, the J gene TRBJ2-2; 7 nucleotides match TRBD2. V shed 6 bases and J 7 bases; nucleotides not matched to a gene: 12. The CDR3 runs 15 residues. Germline CDR1 SGDLS, CDR2 YYNGEE. CDR3 DNA: TGTGCCAGCACCCTCGAAGCGGGATGGGTCGGGGAGCTGTTTTTT. Protein: CASTLEAGWVGELFF. Filled out from reference TRBV9 and TRBJ2-2, the complete variable domain reads DSGVTQTPKHLITATGQRVTLRCSPRSGDLSVYWYQQSLDQGLQFLIQYYNGEERAKGNILERFSAQQFPDLHSELNLSSLELGDSALYFCASTLEAGWVGELFFGEGSRLTVL.

The chain links TRBV5-4 to TRBJ2-7; 8 nucleotides line up with TRBD1. This CDR3 region has 15 residues. V was clipped by 4 bases and J by 1 base; unmatched bases: 7. Germline V gene data show CDR1 as SGHNT and CDR2 as YYREEE (reference sequence). CDR3 coding DNA: TGTGCCAGCAGCGGACGGACAGGGAGTTCCTACGAGCAGTACTTC. It is translated as CASSGRTGSSYEQYF.

This clone was observed once. V and J are TRBV6-5 and TRBJ2-7; 7 nucleotides line up with TRBD1. The ends lost 8 bases at V and 6 bases at J; junction bases unmatched: 16. The CDR3 is made up of 15 amino acids. From germline, CDR1 is MNHEY and CDR2 SVGAGI. Here the CDR3 DNA reads TGTGCCAGCTCCGCCCGGTCGGGGACAGTCTTCGAGCAGTACTTC. It translates to CASSARSGTVFEQYF.

CDR3 region: CASSLAGGQGFYGYTF. CDR3 coding DNA: TGTGCCAGCAGCTTGGCCGGGGGACAGGGCTTCTATGGCTACACCTTC. V is TRBV5-4 and J is TRBJ1-2; TRBD1 agrees at 9 bases. Per the germline V gene, CDR1 is SGHNT and CDR2 is YYREEE (reference sequence). V was pared by 0 bases and J by 4 bases, with 7 bases of the junction left unmatched. The length of the CDR3 is 16 residues.

The chain carries TRBV7-3 and TRBJ1-2; D ambiguous. This CDR3 spans 11 amino acids. CDR1 and CDR2 from the germline V gene are SGHTA and FQGTGA. In DNA form, the CDR3 reads TGTGCTGCCGTCCCGGACTATGGCTACACCTTC. It specifies CAAVPDYGYTF.

The chain links TRBV15 to TRBJ2-7; D gene ambiguous. There are 15 residues in the CDR3. V was trimmed by 0 bases and J by 2 bases, leaving 11 bases between them. Germline assignment: CDR1 LNHNV and CDR2 YYDKDF (reference sequence). This CDR3 is CATSRDRGAPYEQYF. The CDR3 DNA follows: TGTGCCACCAGCAGAGATCGAGGCGCTCCCTACGAGCAGTACTTC.

V is TRBV7-9 and J is TRBJ2-7, with 7 bases aligning to TRBD2. This CDR3 is 13 amino acids long. Germline trimming cut 1 base from V and 7 bases from J; bases unmatched to any gene: 4. Germline V lookup: CDR1 SEHNR, CDR2 FQNEAQ (reference sequence). The DNA for the CDR3 is TGTGCCAGCAGCTTAGGGGAGGGTACGGAGCAGTACTTC. This gives the protein CASSLGEGTEQYF. Full variable domain (rest looked up from reference TRBV7-9 and TRBJ2-7): DTGVSQNPRHKITKRGQNVTFRCDPISEHNRLYWYRQTLGQGPEFLTYFQNEAQLEKSRLLSDRFSAERPKGSFSTLEIQRTEQGDSAMYLCASSLGEGTEQYFGPGTRLTVT.

The genes are TRBV28 and TRBJ2-7, with a tentative D call TRBD2 (6 bases). Germline CDR1 MDHEN, CDR2 SYDVKM. Trimming removed 5 bases from V and 6 bases from J, with 14 bases in between. This CDR3 has 13 residues. The CDR3, as DNA: TGTGCCAGCAGTGTTGGGGGGTACGGCGAGCAGTACTTC. Amino acid sequence: CASSVGGYGEQYF.

CDR3 DNA: TGCGCCAGCGGGCCCAAGGACAGGGTTAACTATGGCTACACCTTC. Protein sequence: CASGPKDRVNYGYTF. The chain carries TRBV5-1 and TRBJ1-2; TRBD1 agrees at 8 bases. V shed 7 bases, J shed 1 base, and the junction held 9 bases outside the gene matches. Per the germline V gene, CDR1 is SGHRS and CDR2 is YFSETQ. This CDR3 contains 15 residues.

The chain links TRBV5-4 to TRBJ1-4; 7 bases are shared with TRBD1. V gave up 4 bases and J gave up 7 bases; unmatched junction bases: 4. The CDR3 totals 13 residues. Germline V gene lookup returns CDR1 SGHNT and CDR2 YYREEE (reference sequence). DNA of the CDR3: TGTGCCAGCAGCAACGACAGGGCTGAAAAACTGTTTTTT. Protein sequence: CASSNDRAEKLFF.

DNA of the CDR3: TGCGCCAGCAGCTATGGAGGGAGAAATAGCAATCAGCCCCAGCATTTT. It translates to CASSYGGRNSNQPQHF. This chain links TRBV5-1 with TRBJ1-5; D is uncertain. The CDR3 contains 16 residues. V lost 3 bases, J lost 0 bases, and 13 bases lay in between. The germline V gene encodes CDR1 SGHRS and CDR2 YFSETQ.

J is TRBJ1-1 and V is TRBV5-1, with D perhaps matching TRBD1 (5 bases). CDR3 length: 14 residues. CDR1 SGHRS and CDR2 YFSETQ come from the germline V gene. Between the trimmed V and J ends, which lost 0 bases and 5 bases, there was a span of 11 bases. CDR3 protein: CASSLGAEGTEAFF. The CDR3 DNA follows: TGCGCCAGCAGCTTGGGAGCGGAGGGGACTGAAGCTTTCTTT.

The rearrangement links TRBV13 to TRBJ2-3; 7 nucleotides align to TRBD2. Germline V CDR1 and CDR2: PRHDT, FYEKMQ (reference sequence). The CDR3 length is 16 residues. The ends lost 6 bases at V and 1 base at J; junction bases unmatched: 10. The CDR3 loop reads CASRLGPGRGTDTQYF. In DNA form, the CDR3 reads TGTGCCAGCAGATTGGGCCCGGGGAGGGGCACAGATACGCAGTATTTT.

Turning to this clone: This sample also contains other DNA sequences that code for the same CDR3. V is TRBV18 and J is TRBJ1-1, with D unclear. The germline CDR1 and CDR2 sequences are KGHSH and LQKENI. V was trimmed by 6 bases and J by 4 bases, leaving 9 bases between them. The CDR3 has 12 residues. DNA of the CDR3: TGTGCCAGCTCCCCCGGGGTCACTGAAGCTTTCTTT. Its translation: CASSPGVTEAFF.

The rearrangement uses TRBV7-2 and TRBJ1-3; a possible D gene is TRBD1 (6 bases). With 5 bases removed from V and 2 bases from J, the gap between germline ends came to 10 bases. The germline V gene has CDR1 SGHTA and CDR2 FQGNSA. This CDR3 comprises 14 residues. The DNA of the CDR3 is TGTGCCAGCAGCCCACAGGGTACTGGAAACACCATATATTTT. The encoded protein is CASSPQGTGNTIYF.

This clone was observed once. The chain links TRBV6-1 to TRBJ1-2; D might be TRBD1 (5 bases). Germline CDR1 reads MNHNS; CDR2 reads SASEGT. This CDR3 spans 15 amino acids. Trimming took 0 bases from V and 2 from J, leaving 10 bases between them. DNA for the CDR3: TGTGCCAGCAGTGAAGCCGGGACTCTAAACTATGGCTACACCTTC. It is translated as CASSEAGTLNYGYTF.

The V gene is TRBV5-4, the J gene TRBJ2-1, with D perhaps TRBD1 (6 bases). CDR1 and CDR2 (germline): SGHNT, YYREEE (reference sequence). Trimming left V 2 bases short and J 2 bases short, with 11 bases between. This CDR3 has 15 residues. CDR3 in DNA: TGTGCCAGCAGCTTCGGACAGACGCCCTACAATGAGCAGTTCTTC. Its translation: CASSFGQTPYNEQFF.

A few counts support this clone. The V and J genes are TRBV2 and TRBJ1-1; 8 bases align to TRBD1. The CDR3 runs 15 residues. J was trimmed by 7 bases and V by 10 bases; bases with no gene match: 17. Germline V gene lookup returns CDR1 SNHLY and CDR2 FYNNEI. CDR3 protein: CATKRMGRGLSEAFF. The CDR3 DNA sequence: TGTGCCACCAAGCGAATGGGCAGGGGGCTTAGTGAAGCTTTCTTT.

The CDR3 is CASSSGGSNQPQHF. CDR3 nucleotide sequence: TGTGCCAGCAGTTCAGGGGGTAGCAATCAGCCCCAGCATTTT. This chain joins TRBV6-2 or TRBV6-3 and TRBJ1-5, with 7 bases that match TRBD1. This CDR3 comprises 14 residues. V shed 4 bases and J 0 bases; nucleotides not matched to a gene: 0. In germline, CDR1 is MNHEY, CDR2 SVGEGT.

This chain uses TRBV6-5 with TRBJ2-7; D is possibly TRBD1 (5 bases). CDR3 size: 15 residues. V gave up 2 bases and J gave up 6 bases, with 17 bases separating them. Germline loops: CDR1 MNHEY, CDR2 SVGAGI. The CDR3 DNA follows: TGTGCCAGCAGTTACCGGGCAGCTTTAAGGGGCGAGCAGTACTTC. This codes for CASSYRAALRGEQYF.

This clone was picked up one time. The gene calls are TRBV5-1 and TRBJ1-2; the match to TRBD1 covers 12 bases. V gave up 0 bases and J gave up 4 bases; unmatched junction bases: 1. Germline loops: CDR1 SGHRS, CDR2 YFSETQ. The CDR3 has 15 residues. The CDR3 sequence: CASSLGGQGAYGYTF. CDR3 nucleotides: TGCGCCAGCAGCTTGGGGGGACAGGGGGCCTATGGCTACACCTTC.

The J gene is TRBJ2-1, the V gene TRBV19; 12 nucleotides line up with TRBD2. Germline CDR1 reads LNHDA; CDR2 reads SQIVND (reference sequence). The V segment lost 2 bases and the J segment 10 bases; nucleotides outside the gene matches: 3. CDR3 length equals 14 residues. The CDR3 sequence is CASSIFGLAGEQFF. CDR3 bases: TGTGCCAGTAGTATATTCGGACTAGCGGGGGAGCAGTTCTTC.

V is TRBV7-9 and J is TRBJ1-3; unclear D gene. Trimming took 3 bases from V and 6 from J, leaving 9 bases between them. The CDR3 is 13 amino acids. CDR1 is SEHNR and CDR2 is FQNEAQ in the germline V gene (reference sequence). Here the CDR3 reads CASSLVRLNTIYF. In nucleotides, the CDR3 is TGTGCCAGCAGCTTGGTCAGGTTAAACACCATATATTTT. Using reference TRBV7-9 and TRBJ1-3 for the parts outside the CDR3, the full variable domain is DTGVSQNPRHKITKRGQNVTFRCDPISEHNRLYWYRQTLGQGPEFLTYFQNEAQLEKSRLLSDRFSAERPKGSFSTLEIQRTEQGDSAMYLCASSLVRLNTIYFGEGSWLTVV.